This T cell receptor (beta chain) is drawn from a study of Graves' ophthalmopathy and Graves' hyperthyroidism. Study results and caveats: This model predicted ophthalmopathy progression (sensitivity roughly 70%, specificity 72.22%).

Ten or more counts support this clonotype. Its matching antigen is unknown. The CDR3 length is 14 residues. The V gene's germline CDR1 is MNHEY and CDR2 SMNVEV (reference sequence). The V gene lost 4 bases and the J gene lost 0 bases, with 6 bases spanning the gap. The study amplified TCR beta CDR3 regions using RNA transcripts. An opening RT-PCR round employed HTBI primers and preceded a second-round multiplex PCR. TCRdb used MiXCR to reprocess the multiplex PCR reads, holding one entry per CDR3 protein. The sample consists of about 480,000 distinct CDR3 sequences, 13% to 15% of them appearing once. Ineligible for inclusion were patients with other autoimmune diseases, uncontrolled infections, pregnancy or lactation.

This chain uses TRBV27 with TRBJ2-2, with D uncertain. The source is a woman aged 30 to 39 with Graves' ophthalmopathy. The sequenced material came from blood. CDR3: CASSSPPNTGELFF. CDR3 nucleotides: TGTGCCAGCAGTTCCCCCCCGAACACCGGGGAGCTGTTTTTT.